This entry lists 17 T cell receptor beta chains sequenced from one sample in a study of cytomegalovirus exposure and HLA in healthy donors. Sequencing used immunoSEQ multiplex PCR; TCRdb keeps in-frame clones, though not all of them. The data show about 140,000 clones, roughly 86% seen once. Input material: PBMCs. These receptors all come from a young man in good health and CMV-seropositive.

V usage is TRBV19 and J usage is TRBJ2-7, with D possibly TRBD2 on 6 matching bases. V lost 6 bases to trimming and J lost 0 bases, with 12 bases between them. The CDR3 has 14 residues. Germline V CDR1 and CDR2: LNHDA, SQIVND (reference sequence). The CDR3 region is CASSNPGSSYEQYF. In DNA, the CDR3 is TGTGCCAGTAGCAACCCCGGGAGCTCCTACGAGCAGTACTTC. The whole variable domain, filled in from reference TRBV19 and TRBJ2-7, reads DGGITQSPKYLFRKEGQNVTLSCEQNLNHDAMYWYRQDPGQGLRLIYYSQIVNDFQKGDIAEGYSVSREKKESFPLTVTSAQKNPTAFYLCASSNPGSSYEQYFGPGTRLTVT.

The J gene is TRBJ2-1, the V gene TRBV6-1, with 9 bases matching TRBD1. Germline assignment: CDR1 MNHNS and CDR2 SASEGT. V lost 5 bases and J lost 8; bases outside the gene matches: 1. The CDR3 has 12 amino acids. CDR3: CASSTGGYEQFF. The CDR3 DNA is TGTGCCAGCAGTACAGGGGGCTATGAGCAGTTCTTC.

The gene calls are TRBV14 and TRBJ1-1, with D unclear. Per the germline V gene, CDR1 is SGHDN and CDR2 is FVKESK. V gave up 1 base and J gave up 3 bases, with 3 bases separating them. The CDR3 has 12 amino acids. For the CDR3, the DNA is TGTGCCAGCAGCCAAGTAGACACTGAAGCTTTCTTT. Its translation: CASSQVDTEAFF.

The J gene is TRBJ1-1, the V gene TRBV2; 8 bases fit TRBD1. Per germline, CDR1 SNHLY and CDR2 FYNNEI. V gave up 5 bases and J gave up 11 bases; unmatched junction bases: 13. This CDR3 has 14 amino acids. The DNA for the CDR3 is TGTGCCAGCAGTAGGGGCAGGGGGCTCTCGGGGGCTTTCTTT. It translates to CASSRGRGLSGAFF.

The chain links TRBV23-1 to TRBJ2-1; TRBD2 agrees at 7 bases. TRBV23-1 belongs to the ORF category, with a function that is uncertain. The J segment lost 15 bases and the V segment lost 6 bases, leaving 8 bases of the junction unmatched. The CDR3 runs 11 residues. DNA of the CDR3: TGCGCCAGCAGGGGAGGGGTAGCAAGGTTCTTC. Its translation: CASRGGVARFF.

V is TRBV6-6 and J is TRBJ1-1, with D maybe TRBD1 (6 bases). Trimming removed 4 bases at V and 10 bases at J, with 10 bases between. The CDR3 length is 11 residues. Germline CDR1 is MNHNY and CDR2 is SVGAGI (reference sequence). The CDR3 spells CASSSRGRAFF. DNA of the CDR3: TGTGCCAGCAGTTCAAGGGGGAGAGCTTTCTTT.

The rearrangement joins TRBV5-1 to TRBJ2-3; 8 nucleotides agree with TRBD2. The CDR3 consists of 18 residues. V trimming: 0 bases; J trimming: 1 base; junction bases outside the gene matches: 10. Germline values: CDR1 SGHRS, CDR2 YFSETQ. CDR3 nucleotide sequence: TGCGCCAGCAGCTTGGCCGGTGGTAGCGGGACCCGCACAGATACGCAGTATTTT. It is translated as CASSLAGGSGTRTDTQYF.

The genes are TRBV4-1 and TRBJ1-2; TRBD1 agrees at 7 bases. Trimming at V came to 0 bases and at J to 4 bases, leaving 5 bases not matched to a gene. CDR1 MGHRA and CDR2 YSYEKL come from the germline V gene. CDR3 length equals 15 residues. The CDR3 protein is CASSQETGLGYGYTF. The CDR3, as DNA: TGCGCCAGCAGCCAAGAGACAGGGCTCGGCTATGGCTACACCTTC.

The CDR3 spells CASSTGTDTQYF. Written as DNA, the CDR3 is TGTGCCAGCAGTACGGGCACAGATACGCAGTATTTT. The V gene is TRBV7-6, the J gene TRBJ2-3; D remains unclear. Germline values: CDR1 SGHVS, CDR2 FNYEAQ. V was clipped by 6 bases and J by 1 base, with 5 bases between them. CDR3 length: 12 amino acids. Full variable domain (rest looked up from reference TRBV7-6 and TRBJ2-3): GAGVSQSPRYKVTKRGQDVALRCDPISGHVSLYWYRQALGQGPEFLTYFNYEAQQDKSGLPNDRFSAERPEGSISTLTIQRTEQRDSAMYRCASSTGTDTQYFGPGTRLTVL.

The chain uses TRBV18 and TRBJ1-3; D not certain. Looked up from germline, CDR1 is KGHSH and CDR2 is LQKENI. The V and J ends lost 2 bases and 0 bases respectively, with 8 bases between them. The CDR3 is 15 residues long. The chain's CDR3 is CASSPAGASGNTIYF. CDR3 bases: TGTGCCAGCTCACCAGCGGGCGCCTCTGGAAACACCATATATTTT.

This clone was observed once. The rearrangement uses TRBV16 and TRBJ2-7, with TRBD2 matching 9 bases. This CDR3 is built from 14 residues. Losses at the gene ends were 4 bases for V and 6 bases for J; bases not matched to a gene: 7. Germline CDR1 reads KGHSY; CDR2 reads FQNENV. The CDR3 DNA reads TGTGCCAGCAGCCGCACTAGCGGGTGGCTCGAGCAGTACTTC. Protein sequence: CASSRTSGWLEQYF.

The chain has TRBV18 and TRBJ2-2, with D maybe TRBD2 (5 bases). Trimming took off 2 bases at V and 4 bases at J, with 17 bases between the two ends. Germline V CDR1 and CDR2: KGHSH, LQKENI. The CDR3 runs 17 residues. The CDR3 is CASSPFSSQRGTGELFF. The CDR3 bases are TGTGCCAGCTCACCATTTAGCAGCCAACGGGGCACCGGGGAGCTGTTTTTT.

The gene calls are TRBV15 and TRBJ1-2; D remains ambiguous. The CDR3 totals 16 residues. With 4 bases removed from V and 4 bases from J, the gap between germline ends came to 19 bases. CDR1 and CDR2 from the germline V gene are LNHNV and YYDKDF (reference sequence). The CDR3 reads CATSKRGQDSGYGYTF. CDR3 in DNA: TGTGCCACCAGCAAACGCGGGCAGGATTCCGGCTATGGCTACACCTTC.

This rearrangement joins TRBV6-1 to TRBJ2-7, with 8 bases that match TRBD1. Germline V lookup: CDR1 MNHNS, CDR2 SASEGT. V lost 9 bases and J lost 2; bases outside the gene matches: 3. The CDR3 is made up of 12 amino acids. In DNA, the CDR3 is TGTGCCAGTACCAGGGGGCCCTACGAGCAGTACTTC. The encoded protein is CASTRGPYEQYF.

J is TRBJ2-3 and V is TRBV29-1; D is perhaps TRBD2 (6 bases). V lost 7 bases, J lost 4 bases, and 27 bases lay in between. The germline gives CDR1 SQVTM, CDR2 ANQGSEA. The CDR3 spans 17 residues. The CDR3 coding sequence is TGCAGCGCCCTGGCCCCGGGACTCCGGGACGGTCCAGATACGCAGTATTTT. It specifies CSALAPGLRDGPDTQYF.

This chain links TRBV30 with TRBJ2-1, with 7 positions matching TRBD1. The CDR3 runs to 15 residues. V was clipped by 0 bases and J by 11 bases; unmatched bases: 13. CDR1 GTSNPN and CDR2 SVGIG come from the germline V gene (reference sequence). The CDR3 coding sequence is TGTGCCTGGAGTGTACAACTTACAGGGGATCGAAAGCAGTTCTTC. Translation: CAWSVQLTGDRKQFF.

The chain is built from TRBV18 and TRBJ1-2, with 7 bases identical to TRBD1. The CDR3 contains 16 residues. V trimming: 2 bases; J trimming: 4 bases; junction bases outside the gene matches: 10. Germline CDR1 is KGHSH and CDR2 is LQKENI. Here the CDR3 DNA reads TGTGCCAGCTCACCAAAGAGAGCGACAGGGTCCTATGGCTACACCTTC. Translating gives CASSPKRATGSYGYTF.